A single sample gave rise to the 9 T cell receptor beta chains below, sequenced in a study of shared clonotypes between healthy human individuals. Sequencing was performed with immunoSEQ multiplex PCR; in TCRdb, only in-frame clones are kept and a portion is missing. Of 650,000 to 750,000 clones detected, roughly 70% appear once; the ten largest clones hold approximately 2%. The sequencing sample was made of memory CD4+ T cells sorted from blood. Sample subset: CD45RA-negative fraction. The receptors come from a woman aged 25 to 39 in good health.

This clone was recorded at least ten times. This chain links TRBV2 with TRBJ2-5; D remains ambiguous. The germline V gene encodes CDR1 SNHLY and CDR2 FYNNEI. There are 15 residues in the CDR3. V was trimmed by 5 bases and J by 3 bases, leaving 16 bases between them. CDR3 nucleotides: TGTGCCAGCAGTTTGACCAGGCAATACGAAGAGACCCAGTACTTC. Its translation is CASSLTRQYEETQYF.

The chain uses TRBV2 and TRBJ1-1; D is ambiguous. This CDR3 region has 14 residues. The V gene lost 8 bases and the J gene lost 1 base, with 14 bases spanning the gap. Germline V gene sequence: CDR1 SNHLY, CDR2 FYNNEI. The CDR3 sequence: CASAKGGPNTEAFF. CDR3 DNA: TGTGCCAGCGCCAAAGGCGGCCCGAACACTGAAGCTTTCTTT.

For the CDR3, the DNA is TGTGCCAGCAGCCCTACTTTGAGGGACGGCTACACCTTC. It is translated as CASSPTLRDGYTF. The J gene is TRBJ1-2, the V gene TRBV28, with a possible D match to TRBD1 (5 bases). This CDR3 spans 13 amino acids. Germline assignment: CDR1 MDHEN and CDR2 SYDVKM. With 6 bases removed from V and 8 bases from J, the gap between germline ends came to 16 bases.

The chain uses TRBV27 and TRBJ2-2; TRBD2 matches 9 bases. Germline CDR1 and CDR2: MNHEY and SMNVEV (reference sequence). The CDR3 covers 15 residues. V was pared by 10 bases and J by 4 bases, with 10 bases of the junction left unmatched. CDR3 amino acids: CATKSGRSVTGELFF. The CDR3 coding sequence is TGTGCCACGAAAAGCGGGAGGAGTGTCACCGGGGAGCTGTTTTTT.

The chain is built from TRBV7-2 and TRBJ2-5; 11 nucleotides line up with TRBD2. Germline-derived CDR1 and CDR2 are SGHTA and FQGNSA. The V gene end was trimmed by 5 bases and the J gene end by 4 bases; junction bases not matched to a gene: 18. This CDR3 has 19 amino acids. As DNA, the CDR3 is TGTGCCAGCAGCCGAGCCACTAGCGGGAGAGTTGGTGTTAGAGAGACCCAGTACTTC. Protein: CASSRATSGRVGVRETQYF.

The chain employs TRBV2 and TRBJ2-2, with a tentative D call TRBD2 (5 bases). Trimming took 6 bases from V and 6 from J, leaving 11 bases between them. Germline V lookup: CDR1 SNHLY, CDR2 FYNNEI. CDR3 size: 13 residues. This CDR3 reads CASRTLASGELFF. Here the CDR3 DNA reads TGTGCCAGCAGGACCCTAGCTTCCGGGGAGCTGTTTTTT.

As regards this clone: Distinct nucleotide sequences in the sample also encode this CDR3. The chain uses TRBV5-1 and TRBJ2-7; D is unresolved. Germline-derived CDR1 and CDR2 are SGHRS and YFSETQ. V gave up 3 bases and J gave up 2 bases, with 6 bases separating them. The length of the CDR3 is 12 residues. The DNA of the CDR3 is TGCGCCAGCAGCTCCCGGCCCTACGAGCAGTACTTC. Amino acids: CASSSRPYEQYF. The entire variable domain, with the rest obtained from reference TRBV5-1 and TRBJ2-7, is as follows: KAGVTQTPRYLIKTRGQQVTLSCSPISGHRSVSWYQQTPGQGLQFLFEYFSETQRNKGNFPGRFSGRQFSNSRSEMNVSTLELGDSALYLCASSSRPYEQYFGPGTRLTVT.

The V and J genes are TRBV28 and TRBJ1-2; TRBD1 matches 10 bases. The germline V gene has CDR1 MDHEN and CDR2 SYDVKM. The CDR3 loop spans 16 amino acids. V was pared by 3 bases and J by 7 bases, with 11 bases of the junction left unmatched. CDR3 sequence: CASSFATTGGAFGYTF. As DNA, the CDR3 is TGTGCCAGCAGTTTTGCCACGACAGGGGGCGCCTTTGGCTACACCTTC.

This chain joins TRBV29-1 and TRBJ1-1; D is undetermined. This CDR3 has 12 amino acids. V was trimmed by 6 bases and J by 7 bases, leaving 15 bases between them. Germline V lookup: CDR1 SQVTM, CDR2 ANQGSEA. The CDR3 sequence is CSVRKPFGEAFF. The CDR3 DNA follows: TGCAGCGTCCGGAAGCCGTTCGGTGAAGCTTTCTTT.